A single sample gave rise to the 2 T cell receptor beta chains below, sequenced in a study of CD8+ T cells in alopecia areata. Sequencing used cDNA as its template, made by extracting RNA and reverse transcribing it. Clones were read by immunoSEQ multiplex PCR, and TCRdb kept only the in-frame ones, dropping some. The repertoire holds some 130,000 clones, with more than 45% as singletons. Regarding treatment: oral pan-JAK inhibitor, 5-10 mg twice daily. Sequences were derived from CD4+ T cells sorted from blood, sampled at week 4, from a patient treated with tofacitinib. These receptors came from a human donor with alopecia areata.

The V gene is TRBV18, the J gene TRBJ1-1, with D uncertain. The V gene lost 6 bases and the J gene lost 3 bases, with 8 bases spanning the gap. The CDR3 extends over 12 amino acids. Looked up from germline, CDR1 is KGHSH and CDR2 is LQKENI. This CDR3 is CASSAGDTEAFF. The DNA for the CDR3 is TGTGCCAGCTCGGCTGGGGACACTGAAGCTTTCTTT.

The sample holds a few counts of this clone. The chain carries TRBV30 and TRBJ2-5, with D hard to call. Trimming left V 1 base short and J 5 bases short, with 11 bases between. CDR3 length: 13 residues. CDR1 GTSNPN and CDR2 SVGIG come from the germline V gene (reference sequence). This chain's CDR3 is CAWSEALEETQYF. Here the CDR3 DNA reads TGTGCCTGGAGTGAAGCTCTGGAGGAGACCCAGTACTTC.